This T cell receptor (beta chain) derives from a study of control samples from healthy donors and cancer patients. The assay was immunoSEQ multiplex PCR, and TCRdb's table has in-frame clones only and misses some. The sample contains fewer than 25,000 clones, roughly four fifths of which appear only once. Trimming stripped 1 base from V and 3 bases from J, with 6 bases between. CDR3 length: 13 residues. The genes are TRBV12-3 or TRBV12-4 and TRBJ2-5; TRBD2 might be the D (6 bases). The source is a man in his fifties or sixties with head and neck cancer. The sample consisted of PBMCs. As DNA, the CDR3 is TGTGCCAGCAGTTTAGGGGAGGAAGAGACCCAGTACTTC. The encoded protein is CASSLGEEETQYF.